This entry lists 25 T cell receptor beta chains sequenced from one sample in a study of neurological immune-mediated disorders. The sample's time point: technical triplicate 3. TCRdb passed the 5' RACE reads through MiXCR, listing each CDR3 protein once. Here the sample spans tens of thousands of distinct CDR3 sequences, roughly 21% being singletons. The material sequenced was PBMCs. Every receptor here comes from a man aged 55 to 69 with HTLV-1-associated myelopathy (HAM/TSP).

Many counts were recorded for this clonotype. The V and J genes are TRBV12-3 or TRBV12-4 and TRBJ2-5; D is perhaps TRBD1 or TRBD2 (5 bases each). The V end was cut by 6 bases, the J end by 3 bases, with 11 bases between. This CDR3 has 13 residues. CDR3 sequence (DNA): TGTGCCAGCAGCCAGGGACCAAAAGAGACCCAGTACTTC. Residues: CASSQGPKETQYF.

The V and J genes are TRBV20-1 and TRBJ2-3, with 8 bases matching TRBD2. Germline V gene sequence: CDR1 DFQATT, CDR2 SNEGSKA (reference sequence). V shed 5 bases and J 3 bases; nucleotides not matched to a gene: 10. The CDR3 consists of 15 residues. The chain's CDR3 is CSAPQRGRGTDTQYF. Written as DNA, the CDR3 is TGCAGTGCTCCCCAGCGGGGGAGGGGGACAGATACGCAGTATTTT.

The table lists this clonotype with many counts. The chain couples TRBV28 to TRBJ1-1; TRBD1 is a possible D gene (6 bases). Trimming left V 6 bases short and J 4 bases short, with 21 bases between. Germline values: CDR1 MDHEN, CDR2 SYDVKM. The CDR3 runs to 16 residues. CDR3 in amino acids: CASRRGQGRGGTEAFF. CDR3 nucleotides: TGTGCCAGCAGAAGAGGCCAAGGCAGGGGCGGCACTGAAGCTTTCTTT.

In this sample, this clonotype turned up a few times. The gene calls are TRBV20-1 and TRBJ2-3; 7 bases fit TRBD1. Germline lookup yields CDR1 DFQATT and CDR2 SNEGSKA (reference sequence). The CDR3 is 13 amino acids. Germline trimming cut 6 bases from V and 2 bases from J; bases unmatched to any gene: 5. The CDR3 coding sequence is TGCAGTGCCGGACAGGCCGTCACAGATACGCAGTATTTT. This gives the protein CSAGQAVTDTQYF.

This clonotype has a count of ten or more. V usage is TRBV11-3 and J usage is TRBJ1-1; D is ambiguous. Trimming removed 1 base at V and 3 bases at J, with 9 bases between. The CDR3 consists of 14 residues. Germline CDR1 SGHNT, CDR2 YENEEA. CDR3 sequence (DNA): TGTGCCAGCAGCTTAGGGAACACAGACACTGAAGCTTTCTTT. It translates to CASSLGNTDTEAFF.

This clonotype qualifies as medium-sized. The chain uses TRBV5-1 and TRBJ1-1, with 9 bases aligning to TRBD1. The CDR3 spans 18 residues. Germline V gene sequence: CDR1 SGHRS, CDR2 YFSETQ. V was pared by 0 bases and J by 1 base, with 10 bases of the junction left unmatched. CDR3 in DNA: TGCGCCAGCAGCTTGGCCCGCTACGTGGGACAGGGGAACACTGAAGCTTTCTTT. It translates to CASSLARYVGQGNTEAFF. Complete variable domain (other parts from reference TRBV5-1 and TRBJ1-1): KAGVTQTPRYLIKTRGQQVTLSCSPISGHRSVSWYQQTPGQGLQFLFEYFSETQRNKGNFPGRFSGRQFSNSRSEMNVSTLELGDSALYLCASSLARYVGQGNTEAFFGQGTRLTVV.

This clonotype was counted between two and nine times. In DNA, the CDR3 is TGCAGTGCGAGATGGGACAGGGTAGTTGAAGCTTTCTTT. Translated, it gives CSARWDRVVEAFF. J is TRBJ1-1 and V is TRBV20-1; 9 bases are shared with TRBD1. CDR1 and CDR2 (germline): DFQATT, SNEGSKA (reference sequence). V shed 6 bases and J 7 bases; nucleotides not matched to a gene: 9. The CDR3 extends over 13 amino acids.

This clonotype was recorded a few times. The chain uses TRBV20-1 and TRBJ1-1; D is possibly TRBD1 (5 bases). The CDR3 runs to 14 residues. Germline CDR1 DFQATT, CDR2 SNEGSKA (reference sequence). Trimming left V 5 bases short and J 1 base short, with 14 bases between. This CDR3 is CSAPRGASNTEAFF. The CDR3 DNA sequence: TGCAGTGCTCCGAGAGGGGCATCGAACACTGAAGCTTTCTTT.

This clonotype was picked up many times. The chain is built from TRBV3-1 and TRBJ2-1; maybe TRBD2 (6 bases). Germline assignment: CDR1 LGHDT and CDR2 YNNKEL (reference sequence). V lost 4 bases and J 1 base, leaving 8 bases between the germline ends. The CDR3 length is 14 residues. DNA for the CDR3: TGTGCCAGCAGCCTCGGGACTTCCTACAATGAGCAGTTCTTC. Its protein is CASSLGTSYNEQFF.

This clonotype was recorded many times. The genes are TRBV14 and TRBJ2-7; D is possibly TRBD1 (5 bases). The germline gives CDR1 SGHDN, CDR2 FVKESK. The CDR3 has 15 residues. Trimming pared 1 base from V and 0 bases from J, leaving 10 bases between. CDR3 amino acids: CASSQGLRVSYEQYF. The CDR3 bases are TGTGCCAGCAGCCAAGGACTCAGGGTCTCCTACGAGCAGTACTTC.

This chain connects TRBV6-6 to TRBJ1-2; D is perhaps TRBD1 (5 bases). The V end was cut by 5 bases, the J end by 2 bases, with 15 bases between. There are 15 residues in the CDR3. Germline-derived CDR1 and CDR2 are MNHNY and SVGAGI (reference sequence). The CDR3 region is CASSAGGLTNYGYTF. CDR3 nucleotides: TGTGCCAGCAGTGCCGGGGGACTAACGAACTATGGCTACACCTTC.

This clonotype came up many times. The chain links TRBV5-4 to TRBJ1-6, with D perhaps TRBD1 (5 bases). CDR1 and CDR2 from the germline V gene are SGHNT and YYREEE (reference sequence). Trimming shortened V by 0 bases and J by 3 bases, and 7 bases separated the two germline ends. This CDR3 comprises 15 residues. The CDR3 is CASSLGQGYNSPLHF. The CDR3 region has the DNA TGTGCCAGCAGCTTGGGTCAGGGCTATAATTCACCCCTCCACTTT.

This clonotype has ten or more counts. This rearrangement joins TRBV29-1 to TRBJ2-7; D may be TRBD1 or TRBD2 (5 bases each). Germline V gene data show CDR1 as SQVTM and CDR2 as ANQGSEA. Between the trimmed V and J ends, which lost 7 bases and 2 bases, there was a span of 15 bases. The CDR3 covers 13 residues. The CDR3 DNA reads TGCAGCGCCGAGGGGCCAGCAACCTACGAGCAGTACTTC. It encodes CSAEGPATYEQYF.

The rearrangement joins TRBV7-2 to TRBJ2-1, with D unclear. Germline V gene sequence: CDR1 SGHTA, CDR2 FQGNSA. The CDR3 covers 13 residues. V lost 2 bases to trimming and J lost 7 bases, with 9 bases between them. The CDR3 loop reads CASSLNSQNEQFF. In DNA form, the CDR3 reads TGTGCCAGCAGCTTAAACTCCCAGAATGAGCAGTTCTTC. The complete variable domain, with remaining parts taken from reference TRBV7-2 and TRBJ2-1, reads GAGVSQSPSNKVTEKGKDVELRCDPISGHTALYWYRQSLGQGLEFLIYFQGNSAPDKSGLPSDRFSAERTGGSVSTLTIQRTQQEDSAVYLCASSLNSQNEQFFGPGTRLTVL.

Worth noting for this clonotype: Since no conserved phenylalanine or tryptophan closes the CDR3, a read error is the likely cause. The DNA is omitted, as the CDR3 cannot be located on it reliably, and the CDR3 follows TCRdb's listing. CDR3 in amino acids: CASSASGN. The chain uses TRBV9 and TRBJ2-6. Germline V lookup: CDR1 SGDLS, CDR2 YYNGEE. The CDR3 totals 8 residues, both ends included.

This clonotype was seen at least ten times. The chain carries TRBV5-5 and TRBJ1-2; D call uncertain. Trimming left V 0 bases short and J 8 bases short, with 8 bases between. This CDR3 has 12 residues. The V gene's germline CDR1 is SGHKS and CDR2 YYEKEE (reference sequence). CDR3 DNA sequence: TGTGCCAGCAGCTTGGCAGTAAGCGGCTACACCTTC. It codes for CASSLAVSGYTF.

This clonotype has ten or more counts. This chain connects TRBV10-1 to TRBJ2-7; a possible D gene is TRBD1 (6 bases). The V and J ends lost 5 bases and 9 bases respectively, with 8 bases between them. The CDR3 is made up of 10 amino acids. Germline V gene data show CDR1 as WNHNN and CDR2 as SYGVQD (reference sequence). The CDR3 DNA reads as TGCGCCAGCAGTCAACAGGGGCAGTACTTC. It translates to CASSQQGQYF.

This clonotype was counted many times. V usage is TRBV20-1 and J usage is TRBJ2-5; 13 positions match TRBD2. The CDR3 sequence is 17 residues long. With 5 bases clipped from V and 4 bases from J, the junction kept 13 bases outside the gene matches. The germline CDR1 and CDR2 sequences are DFQATT and SNEGSKA (reference sequence). The DNA of the CDR3 is TGCAGTGCTGAAGGCGGACTAGCGGGAGCGGGGTTAGAGACCCAGTACTTC. Its protein is CSAEGGLAGAGLETQYF.

This clonotype was counted at least ten times. The rearrangement links TRBV4-1 to TRBJ2-5; no clear D. Trimming shortened V by 0 bases and J by 3 bases, and 11 bases separated the two germline ends. The CDR3 totals 15 residues. The germline V gene has CDR1 MGHRA and CDR2 YSYEKL. CDR3 amino acids: CASSQEGTPEETQYF. The CDR3 bases are TGCGCCAGCAGCCAAGAAGGAACACCTGAAGAGACCCAGTACTTC.

This clonotype has a count of ten or more. This chain uses TRBV20-1 with TRBJ2-1; possibly TRBD1 or TRBD2 for D (6 bases each). Germline CDR1 and CDR2: DFQATT and SNEGSKA (reference sequence). V dropped 0 bases and J dropped 15 bases, with 21 bases sitting between them. The CDR3 covers 14 residues. CDR3 in amino acids: CSARDRARAGGSFF. The CDR3 DNA reads TGCAGTGCTAGAGATCGGGCGAGAGCCGGGGGCTCGTTCTTC.

V is TRBV27 and J is TRBJ2-7; 9 bases align to TRBD2. Losses at the gene ends were 1 base for V and 0 bases for J; bases not matched to a gene: 4. The CDR3 runs to 16 residues. Germline CDR1 and CDR2: MNHEY and SMNVEV (reference sequence). The CDR3 sequence is CASSLFGSGGSYEQYF. The CDR3 DNA is TGTGCCAGCAGTTTATTCGGTAGCGGGGGCTCCTACGAGCAGTACTTC.

This clonotype showed up many times. The chain recombines TRBV4-1 with TRBJ2-2; 11 bases map to TRBD2. The germline CDR1 and CDR2 sequences are MGHRA and YSYEKL. V gave up 1 base and J gave up 3 bases; unmatched junction bases: 1. The CDR3 has 16 amino acids. The chain's CDR3 is CASSQGLAGYTGELFF. CDR3 in DNA: TGCGCCAGCAGCCAAGGACTAGCGGGATACACCGGGGAGCTGTTTTTT.

This clonotype appeared many times. This chain uses TRBV12-3 or TRBV12-4 with TRBJ1-3; no definite D call. The CDR3 is made up of 14 amino acids. Trimming shortened V by 7 bases and J by 0 bases, and 10 bases separated the two germline ends. In DNA form, the CDR3 reads TGTGCCAGCACTCAATCGTACTCTGGAAACACCATATATTTT. Translating gives CASTQSYSGNTIYF.

The table lists this clonotype with many counts. The V gene is TRBV19, the J gene TRBJ2-7; D gene uncertain. Germline lookup yields CDR1 LNHDA and CDR2 SQIVND (reference sequence). The CDR3 length is 14 residues. V lost 5 bases and J 3 bases, leaving 14 bases between the germline ends. In nucleotides, the CDR3 is TGTGCCAGTAGTGACCGACGGCGGAGCTACGAGCAGTACTTC. Amino acids: CASSDRRRSYEQYF.

In this sample, this clonotype turned up many times. The chain links TRBV7-3 to TRBJ2-1, with D unresolved. The CDR3 consists of 13 residues. The V end was cut by 4 bases, the J end by 7 bases, with 11 bases between. From germline, CDR1 is SGHTA and CDR2 FQGTGA. CDR3 in amino acids: CASSSEVGNEQFF. CDR3 DNA: TGTGCCAGCAGCTCAGAGGTAGGTAATGAGCAGTTCTTC.